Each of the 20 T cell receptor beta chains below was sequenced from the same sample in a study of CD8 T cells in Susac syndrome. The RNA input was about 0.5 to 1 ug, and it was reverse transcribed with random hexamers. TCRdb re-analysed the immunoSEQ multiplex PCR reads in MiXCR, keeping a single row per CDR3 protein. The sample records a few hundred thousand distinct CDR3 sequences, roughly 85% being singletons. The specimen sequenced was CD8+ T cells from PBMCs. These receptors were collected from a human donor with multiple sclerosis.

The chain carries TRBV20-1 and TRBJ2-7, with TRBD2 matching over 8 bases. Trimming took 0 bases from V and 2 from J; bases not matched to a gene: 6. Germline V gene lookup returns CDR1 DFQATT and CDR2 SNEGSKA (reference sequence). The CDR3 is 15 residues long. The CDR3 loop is CSARDLSGVPYEQYF. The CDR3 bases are TGCAGTGCTAGAGATCTTAGCGGGGTTCCCTACGAGCAGTACTTC.

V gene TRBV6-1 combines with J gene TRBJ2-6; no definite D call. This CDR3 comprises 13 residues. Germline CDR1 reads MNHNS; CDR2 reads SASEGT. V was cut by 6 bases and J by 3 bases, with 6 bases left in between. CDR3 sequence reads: CASSPGGANVLTF. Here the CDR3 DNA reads TGTGCCAGCAGCCCCGGTGGGGCCAACGTCCTGACTTTC.

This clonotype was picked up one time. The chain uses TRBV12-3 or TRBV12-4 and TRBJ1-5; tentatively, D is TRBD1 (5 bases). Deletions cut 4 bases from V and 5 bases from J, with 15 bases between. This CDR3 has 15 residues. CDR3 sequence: CASSSQEGRDQPQHF. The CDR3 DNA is TGTGCCAGCAGTTCCCAGGAGGGGCGCGATCAGCCCCAGCATTTT.

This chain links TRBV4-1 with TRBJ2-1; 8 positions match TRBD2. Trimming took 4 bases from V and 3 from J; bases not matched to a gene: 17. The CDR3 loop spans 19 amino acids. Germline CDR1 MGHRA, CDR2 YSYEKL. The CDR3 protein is CASSPQGSGSGINYNEQFF. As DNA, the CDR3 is TGCGCCAGCAGCCCCCAAGGATCTGGTAGCGGGATAAACTACAATGAGCAGTTCTTC.

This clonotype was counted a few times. CDR3 in amino acids: CASSERVDRAEQYF. The CDR3 nucleotides are TGCGCCAGCAGTGAGAGGGTCGACAGGGCCGAGCAGTACTTC. This sequence joins TRBV10-2 and TRBJ2-7; 7 positions agree with TRBD1. This CDR3 comprises 14 residues. V dropped 2 bases and J dropped 6; count of bases not matched to a gene: 7. Germline assignment: CDR1 WSHSY and CDR2 SAAADI.

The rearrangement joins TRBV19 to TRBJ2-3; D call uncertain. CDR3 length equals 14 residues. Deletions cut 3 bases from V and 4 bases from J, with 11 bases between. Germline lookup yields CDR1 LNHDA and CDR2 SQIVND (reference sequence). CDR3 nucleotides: TGTGCCAGTAGTATGATGGGGAATTCAGATACGCAGTATTTT. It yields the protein CASSMMGNSDTQYF.

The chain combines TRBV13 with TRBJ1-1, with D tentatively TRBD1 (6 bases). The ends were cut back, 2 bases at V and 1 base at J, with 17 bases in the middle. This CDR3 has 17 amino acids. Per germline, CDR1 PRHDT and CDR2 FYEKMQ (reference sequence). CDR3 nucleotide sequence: TGTGCCAGCAGCTTAACACCAATCCGGACAGCGAACACTGAAGCTTTCTTT. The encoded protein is CASSLTPIRTANTEAFF.

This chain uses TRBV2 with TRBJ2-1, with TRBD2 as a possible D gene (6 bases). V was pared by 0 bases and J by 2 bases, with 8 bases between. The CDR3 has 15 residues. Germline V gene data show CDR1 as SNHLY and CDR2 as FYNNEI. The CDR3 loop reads CASSEAGGTYNEQFF. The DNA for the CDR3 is TGTGCCAGCAGTGAAGCGGGGGGAACCTACAATGAGCAGTTCTTC.

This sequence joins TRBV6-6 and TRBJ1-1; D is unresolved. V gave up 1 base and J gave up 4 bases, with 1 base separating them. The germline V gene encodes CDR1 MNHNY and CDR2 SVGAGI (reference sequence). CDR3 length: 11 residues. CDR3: CASSYFTEAFF. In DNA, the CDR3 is TGTGCCAGCAGTTACTTCACTGAAGCTTTCTTT.

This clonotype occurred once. CDR3 DNA sequence: TGTGCCACCAGCAGTGAAGCGGGAGCTAGCAATGAGCAGTTCTTC. Its protein is CATSSEAGASNEQFF. The rearrangement uses TRBV15 and TRBJ2-1; 8 bases are a match to TRBD2. J gave up 6 bases and V 3 bases, and 7 bases lay outside the gene matches. This CDR3 has 15 residues. The V gene's germline CDR1 is LNHNV and CDR2 YYDKDF (reference sequence).

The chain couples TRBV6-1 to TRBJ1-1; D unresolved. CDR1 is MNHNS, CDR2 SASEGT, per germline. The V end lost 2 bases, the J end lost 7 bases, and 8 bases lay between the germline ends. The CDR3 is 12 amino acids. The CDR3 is CASSEFRLEAFF. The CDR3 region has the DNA TGTGCCAGCAGTGAATTTAGGCTTGAAGCTTTCTTT.

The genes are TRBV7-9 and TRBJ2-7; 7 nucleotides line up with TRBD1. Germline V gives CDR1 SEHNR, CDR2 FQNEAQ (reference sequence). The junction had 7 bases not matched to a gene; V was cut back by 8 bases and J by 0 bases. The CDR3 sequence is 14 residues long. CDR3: CASGRQGASYEQYF. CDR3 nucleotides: TGTGCCAGCGGCCGACAGGGCGCCTCCTACGAGCAGTACTTC.

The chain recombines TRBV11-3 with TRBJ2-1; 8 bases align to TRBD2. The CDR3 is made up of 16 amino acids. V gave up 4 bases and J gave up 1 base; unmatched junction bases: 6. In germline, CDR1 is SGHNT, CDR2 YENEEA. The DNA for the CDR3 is TGTGCCAGCAGCTCACGGGAGGGCATATCCTACAATGAGCAGTTCTTC. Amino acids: CASSSREGISYNEQFF.

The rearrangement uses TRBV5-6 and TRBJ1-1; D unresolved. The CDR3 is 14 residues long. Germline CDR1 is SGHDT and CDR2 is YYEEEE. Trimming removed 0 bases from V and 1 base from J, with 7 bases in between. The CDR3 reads CASSLESWNTEAFF. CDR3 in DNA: TGTGCCAGCAGCTTGGAGTCTTGGAACACTGAAGCTTTCTTT.

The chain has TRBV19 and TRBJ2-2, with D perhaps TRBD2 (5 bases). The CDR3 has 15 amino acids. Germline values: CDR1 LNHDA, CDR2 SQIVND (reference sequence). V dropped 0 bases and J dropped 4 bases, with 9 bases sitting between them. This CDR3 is CASSIDTGLTGELFF. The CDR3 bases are TGTGCCAGTAGTATAGATACCGGACTCACCGGGGAGCTGTTTTTT.

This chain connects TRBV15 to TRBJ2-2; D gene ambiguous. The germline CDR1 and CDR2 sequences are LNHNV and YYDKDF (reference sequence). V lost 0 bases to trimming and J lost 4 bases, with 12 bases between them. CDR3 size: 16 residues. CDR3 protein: CATSRDLGVGTGELFF. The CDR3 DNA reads TGTGCCACCAGCAGAGATCTTGGGGTCGGCACCGGGGAGCTGTTTTTT. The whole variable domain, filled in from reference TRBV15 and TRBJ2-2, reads DAMVIQNPRYQVTQFGKPVTLSCSQTLNHNVMYWYQQKSSQAPKLLFHYYDKDFNNEADTPDNFQSRRPNTSFCFLDIRSPGLGDTAMYLCATSRDLGVGTGELFFGEGSRLTVL.

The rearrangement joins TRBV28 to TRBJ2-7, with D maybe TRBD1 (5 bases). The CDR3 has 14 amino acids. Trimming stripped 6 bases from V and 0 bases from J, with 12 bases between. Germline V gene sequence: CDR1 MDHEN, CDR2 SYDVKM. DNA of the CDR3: TGTGCCAGCAGCCCAGACAGAATCTCCTACGAGCAGTACTTC. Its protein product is CASSPDRISYEQYF. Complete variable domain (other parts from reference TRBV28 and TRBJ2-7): DVKVTQSSRYLVKRTGEKVFLECVQDMDHENMFWYRQDPGLGLRLIYFSYDVKMKEKGDIPEGYSVSREKKERFSLILESASTNQTSMYLCASSPDRISYEQYFGPGTRLTVT.

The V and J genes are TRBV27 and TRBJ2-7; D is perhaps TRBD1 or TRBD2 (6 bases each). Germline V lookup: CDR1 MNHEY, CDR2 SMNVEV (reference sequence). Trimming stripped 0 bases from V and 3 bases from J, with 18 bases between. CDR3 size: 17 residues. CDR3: CASSLSSQGTLLYEQYF. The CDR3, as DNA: TGTGCCAGCAGTTTATCATCCCAGGGGACTCTCCTCTACGAGCAGTACTTC.

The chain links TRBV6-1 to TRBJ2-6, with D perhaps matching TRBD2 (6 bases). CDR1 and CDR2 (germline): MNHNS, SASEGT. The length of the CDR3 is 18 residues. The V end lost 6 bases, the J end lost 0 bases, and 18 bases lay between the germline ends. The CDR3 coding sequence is TGTGCCAGCAGGGGGGACCTGGAGGGTTACTCTGGGGCCAACGTCCTGACTTTC. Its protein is CASRGDLEGYSGANVLTF.

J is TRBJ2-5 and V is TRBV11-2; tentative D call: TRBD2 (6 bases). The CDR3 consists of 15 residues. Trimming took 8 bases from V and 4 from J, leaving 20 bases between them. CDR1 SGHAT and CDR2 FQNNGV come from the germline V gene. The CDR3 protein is CASPATLEGGETQYF. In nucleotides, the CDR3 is TGTGCCAGCCCCGCTACATTGGAGGGCGGAGAGACCCAGTACTTC.